These 26 T cell receptor beta chains share one sample of origin, sequenced in a study of control samples from healthy donors and cancer patients. Some clones are missing from TCRdb's copy, which holds only in-frame ones; the method was immunoSEQ multiplex PCR. This table has 69,000 or so clones, 94% appearing once. Sequenced: blood. Source of these receptors: a woman in her twenties or thirties in good health.

The chain is built from TRBV7-9 and TRBJ1-6; D gene ambiguous. Trimming removed 5 bases at V and 7 bases at J, with 9 bases between. The CDR3 has 13 amino acids. The V gene's germline CDR1 is SEHNR and CDR2 FQNEAQ (reference sequence). CDR3 coding DNA: TGTGCCAGCAGCCTACCGGGCAATTCACCCCTCCACTTT. It yields the protein CASSLPGNSPLHF.

This chain links TRBV21-1 with TRBJ1-5. TRBV21-1 is a documented pseudogene. This CDR3 has 16 residues. The CDR3: CASSNFGGPSNQPQHF. The CDR3 nucleotides read TGTGCCAGCAGCAATTTCGGGGGGCCTAGCAATCAGCCCCAGCATTTT.

The rearrangement uses TRBV5-1 and TRBJ1-2, with a possible D match to TRBD1 (5 bases). V lost 2 bases and J 0 bases, leaving 17 bases between the germline ends. CDR1 SGHRS and CDR2 YFSETQ come from the germline V gene. The CDR3 is 17 residues long. CDR3 sequence reads: CASSFVIEQAANYGYTF. In nucleotides, the CDR3 is TGCGCCAGCAGCTTTGTTATCGAACAGGCAGCTAACTATGGCTACACCTTC.

CDR3 sequence (DNA): TGTGCCAGCAGCTTAGTTGGAACAGCCTATGGCTACACCTTC. Its protein product is CASSLVGTAYGYTF. The V gene is TRBV13, the J gene TRBJ1-2; no reliable D call. CDR3 length: 14 amino acids. V dropped 1 base and J dropped 4 bases, with 10 bases sitting between them. The germline CDR1 and CDR2 sequences are PRHDT and FYEKMQ (reference sequence). The full variable domain, completed using reference TRBV13 and TRBJ1-2, is AAGVIQSPRHLIKEKRETATLKCYPIPRHDTVYWYQQGPGQDPQFLISFYEKMQSDKGSIPDRFSAQQFSDYHSELNMSSLELGDSALYFCASSLVGTAYGYTFGSGTRLTVV.

The gene calls are TRBV7-9 and TRBJ1-1; D perhaps matches TRBD1 (5 bases). There are 12 residues in the CDR3. The ends were cut back, 2 bases at V and 7 bases at J, with 8 bases in the middle. CDR1 SEHNR and CDR2 FQNEAQ come from the germline V gene (reference sequence). CDR3 region: CASSLLGGEAFF. CDR3 nucleotides: TGTGCCAGCAGCTTATTGGGGGGTGAAGCTTTCTTT.

Notes on this clone: Other DNA variants within this sample encode the same CDR3. CDR3: CASSQSGGEQPQHF. The DNA of the CDR3 is TGCGCCAGCAGCCAGTCAGGGGGCGAGCAGCCCCAGCATTTT. The V gene is TRBV5-1, the J gene TRBJ1-5, with 8 bases that match TRBD1. J lost 7 bases, V lost 4 bases, and 7 bases had no gene match. Germline loops: CDR1 SGHRS, CDR2 YFSETQ. The CDR3 is made up of 14 amino acids.

The chain joins TRBV5-1 to TRBJ1-3, with D possibly being TRBD1 (6 bases). CDR1 and CDR2 from the germline V gene are SGHRS and YFSETQ. This CDR3 is built from 14 residues. The V end lost 4 bases, the J end lost 4 bases, and 12 bases lay between the germline ends. The CDR3 DNA follows: TGCGCCAGCAGCCGAGGGGGTGACGGAAACACCATATATTTT. Protein product: CASSRGGDGNTIYF. Together with reference TRBV5-1 and TRBJ1-3, the CDR3 gives the full variable domain: KAGVTQTPRYLIKTRGQQVTLSCSPISGHRSVSWYQQTPGQGLQFLFEYFSETQRNKGNFPGRFSGRQFSNSRSEMNVSTLELGDSALYLCASSRGGDGNTIYFGEGSWLTVV.

This rearrangement joins TRBV10-1 to TRBJ2-2, with D possibly matching TRBD2 (6 bases). The CDR3 sequence is 14 residues long. Per the germline V gene, CDR1 is WNHNN and CDR2 is SYGVQD (reference sequence). V dropped 6 bases and J dropped 8 bases, with 16 bases sitting between them. In DNA, the CDR3 is TGCGCCAGCAGGCGGGGACTTGGGCAAGGGGAGCTGTTTTTT. Translation: CASRRGLGQGELFF.

The chain links TRBV7-2 to TRBJ2-1; TRBD2 matches at 7 bases. J lost 8 bases, V lost 5 bases, and 9 bases had no gene match. Germline CDR1 SGHTA, CDR2 FQGNSA. The CDR3 is 14 residues long. The CDR3 protein is CASSPSGPSHEQFF. For the CDR3, the DNA is TGTGCCAGCAGCCCTAGCGGACCCTCACATGAGCAGTTCTTC.

The chain recombines TRBV30 with TRBJ1-6; D is undetermined. This CDR3 region has 14 residues. Between the trimmed V and J ends, which lost 0 bases and 1 base, there was a span of 4 bases. Germline V CDR1 and CDR2: GTSNPN, SVGIG (reference sequence). DNA of the CDR3: TGTGCCTGGAGTGTACCTTCCTATAATTCACCCCTCCACTTT. The encoded protein is CAWSVPSYNSPLHF.

The V call is TRBV19, the J call TRBJ2-5, with 8 positions matching TRBD1. This CDR3 contains 15 residues. The germline CDR1 and CDR2 sequences are LNHDA and SQIVND (reference sequence). V shed 8 bases, J shed 0 bases, and the junction held 8 bases outside the gene matches. Written as DNA, the CDR3 is TGTGCCAGTGGACAGGGTGGGGCCGACCAAGAGACCCAGTACTTC. Amino acid sequence: CASGQGGADQETQYF.

A single count supports this clone. The chain recombines TRBV6-2 or TRBV6-3 with TRBJ1-3; D is possibly TRBD1 (5 bases). Per germline, CDR1 MNHEY and CDR2 SVGEGT. Trimming removed 0 bases at V and 8 bases at J, with 14 bases between. The CDR3 covers 15 residues. CDR3 sequence: CASSYSVPGLDTIYF. DNA for the CDR3: TGTGCCAGCAGTTACTCGGTTCCAGGGCTGGACACCATATATTTT.

The genes are TRBV6-1 and TRBJ1-5; D not resolved. V lost 3 bases, J lost 1 base, and 10 bases lay in between. The germline CDR1 and CDR2 sequences are MNHNS and SASEGT. The CDR3 sequence is 15 residues long. CDR3 protein: CASSDEGLSNQPQHF. CDR3 sequence (DNA): TGTGCCAGCAGTGATGAAGGACTAAGCAATCAGCCCCAGCATTTT.

V is TRBV28 and J is TRBJ1-1, with D perhaps matching TRBD1 (6 bases). The CDR3 length is 13 residues. CDR1 and CDR2 from the germline V gene are MDHEN and SYDVKM. Between the trimmed V and J ends, which lost 11 bases and 1 base, there was a span of 14 bases. CDR3 in amino acids: CAGQGRGNTEAFF. The CDR3 bases are TGTGCCGGCCAGGGGCGCGGGAACACTGAAGCTTTCTTT.

CDR3 loop: CASSDSLAGYNEQFF. CDR3 DNA sequence: TGTGCCAGCAGTGACTCACTAGCGGGATACAATGAGCAGTTCTTC. V is TRBV6-4 and J is TRBJ2-1; TRBD2 matches 10 bases. CDR1 and CDR2 (germline): MRHNA, SNTAGT. V lost 0 bases to trimming and J lost 4 bases; unmatched junction nucleotides: 0. This CDR3 comprises 15 residues.

The rearrangement links TRBV5-8 to TRBJ1-4; D remains unclear. V lost 7 bases, J lost 3 bases, and 10 bases lay in between. Germline V CDR1 and CDR2: SGHTS, YDEGEE. This CDR3 is 13 amino acids long. DNA for the CDR3: TGTGCCAGCCAATCTCCTCCTAATGAAAAACTGTTTTTT. Its protein is CASQSPPNEKLFF.

V gene TRBV15 combines with J gene TRBJ1-4; tentative D call: TRBD1 (5 bases). Germline CDR1 reads LNHNV; CDR2 reads YYDKDF (reference sequence). Deletions cut 3 bases from V and 3 bases from J, with 11 bases between. The CDR3 consists of 15 residues. The DNA of the CDR3 is TGTGCCACCAGCAGGAACAGGAGAGCTAATGAAAAACTGTTTTTT. As protein: CATSRNRRANEKLFF.

The chain employs TRBV7-9 and TRBJ2-1; D gene unclear. Looked up from germline, CDR1 is SEHNR and CDR2 is FQNEAQ (reference sequence). The CDR3 has 14 amino acids. The V end lost 11 bases, the J end lost 3 bases, and 17 bases lay between the germline ends. Written as DNA, the CDR3 is TGTGCCGAAGCCACTCTGGATAGCTACAATGAGCAGTTCTTC. Translation gives CAEATLDSYNEQFF.

The genes are TRBV28 and TRBJ2-1; 8 positions agree with TRBD1. V lost 10 bases and J lost 3; bases outside the gene matches: 5. The CDR3 is made up of 13 amino acids. Germline loops: CDR1 MDHEN, CDR2 SYDVKM. The CDR3, as DNA: TGTGCCACTCGGACAGGGTACTACAATGAGCAGTTCTTC. Its protein product is CATRTGYYNEQFF. Filled out from reference TRBV28 and TRBJ2-1, the complete variable domain reads DVKVTQSSRYLVKRTGEKVFLECVQDMDHENMFWYRQDPGLGLRLIYFSYDVKMKEKGDIPEGYSVSREKKERFSLILESASTNQTSMYLCATRTGYYNEQFFGPGTRLTVL.

The chain uses TRBV19 and TRBJ1-5; 7 nucleotides line up with TRBD1. After removal of 3 bases from V and 4 bases from J, the junction contained 12 bases not matched to a gene. The CDR3 loop spans 17 amino acids. CDR1 is LNHDA, CDR2 SQIVND, per germline (reference sequence). CDR3: CASSMGNRQGANQPQHF. Written as DNA, the CDR3 is TGTGCCAGTAGTATGGGGAACCGACAGGGTGCGAATCAGCCCCAGCATTTT. The variable domain in full, with the rest retrieved from reference TRBV19 and TRBJ1-5, is DGGITQSPKYLFRKEGQNVTLSCEQNLNHDAMYWYRQDPGQGLRLIYYSQIVNDFQKGDIAEGYSVSREKKESFPLTVTSAQKNPTAFYLCASSMGNRQGANQPQHFGDGTRLSIL.

As DNA, the CDR3 is TGTGCCAGCAGCCTCGCGCTAGCGGGCGACGTCCAATACAATGAGCAGTTCTTC. Translation gives CASSLALAGDVQYNEQFF. This chain joins TRBV9 and TRBJ2-1; 8 bases fit TRBD2. Germline CDR1 SGDLS, CDR2 YYNGEE. V lost 4 bases to trimming and J lost 4 bases; unmatched junction nucleotides: 16. CDR3 size: 18 residues.

This chain links TRBV7-3 with TRBJ1-1; 8 bases map to TRBD1. The V gene's germline CDR1 is SGHTA and CDR2 FQGTGA. With 1 base clipped from V and 3 bases from J, the junction kept 4 bases outside the gene matches. The CDR3 consists of 15 residues. The CDR3 region is CASSLNPGGDTEAFF. For the CDR3, the DNA is TGTGCCAGCAGCTTAAATCCAGGGGGCGACACTGAAGCTTTCTTT.

The J gene is TRBJ1-1, the V gene TRBV2; D might be TRBD1 (6 bases). Trimming removed 6 bases at V and 3 bases at J, with 14 bases between. The CDR3 length is 14 residues. Germline lookup yields CDR1 SNHLY and CDR2 FYNNEI. Here the CDR3 DNA reads TGTGCCAGCAGCCCCCCGTGGGGGCACACTGAAGCTTTCTTT. As protein: CASSPPWGHTEAFF.

The chain is built from TRBV12-3 or TRBV12-4 and TRBJ1-2, with no clear D. Between the trimmed V and J ends, which lost 3 bases and 3 bases, there was a span of 5 bases. The CDR3 runs 12 residues. The CDR3 DNA is TGTGCCAGCAGTTTGTCCCACTATGGCTACACCTTC. Protein product: CASSLSHYGYTF.

The chain carries TRBV12-3 or TRBV12-4 and TRBJ1-5; D gene unclear. There are 12 residues in the CDR3. V was clipped by 5 bases and J by 5 bases, with 7 bases between them. DNA of the CDR3: TGTGCCAGCAGTCGTGTCTATCAGCCCCAGCATTTT. Translation gives CASSRVYQPQHF.

The gene calls are TRBV7-3 and TRBJ2-2; no definite D call. Germline CDR1 is SGHTA and CDR2 is FQGTGA. The CDR3 has 12 amino acids. V shed 3 bases and J shed 4 bases, with 3 bases lying between them. In nucleotides, the CDR3 is TGTGCCAGCAGCTTCAGCACCGGGGAGCTGTTTTTT. It translates to CASSFSTGELFF.